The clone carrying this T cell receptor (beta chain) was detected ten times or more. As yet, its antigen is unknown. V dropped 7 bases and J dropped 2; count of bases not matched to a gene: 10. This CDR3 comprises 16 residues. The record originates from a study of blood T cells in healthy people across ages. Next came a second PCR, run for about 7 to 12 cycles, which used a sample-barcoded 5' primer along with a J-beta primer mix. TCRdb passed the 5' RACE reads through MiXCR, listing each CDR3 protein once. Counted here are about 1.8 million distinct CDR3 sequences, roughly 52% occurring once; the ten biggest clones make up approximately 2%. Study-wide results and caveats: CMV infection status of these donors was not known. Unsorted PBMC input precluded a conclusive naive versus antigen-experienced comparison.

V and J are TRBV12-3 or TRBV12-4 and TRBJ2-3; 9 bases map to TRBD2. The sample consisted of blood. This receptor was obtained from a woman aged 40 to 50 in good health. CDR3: CASTTAGGDPTDTQYF. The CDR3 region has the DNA TGTGCCAGCACCACTGCGGGGGGGGACCCCACAGATACGCAGTATTTT.